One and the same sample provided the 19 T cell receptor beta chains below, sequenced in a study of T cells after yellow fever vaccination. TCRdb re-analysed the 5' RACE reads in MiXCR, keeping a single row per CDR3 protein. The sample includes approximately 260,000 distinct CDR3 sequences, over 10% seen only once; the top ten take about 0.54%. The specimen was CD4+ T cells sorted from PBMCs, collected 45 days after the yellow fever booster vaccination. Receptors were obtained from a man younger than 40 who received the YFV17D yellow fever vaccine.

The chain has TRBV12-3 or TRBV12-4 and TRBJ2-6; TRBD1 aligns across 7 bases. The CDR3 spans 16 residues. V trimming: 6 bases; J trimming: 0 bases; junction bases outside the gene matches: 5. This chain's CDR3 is CASRRGPTSGANVLTF. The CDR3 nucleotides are TGTGCCAGCAGGAGGGGGCCCACCTCTGGGGCCAACGTCCTGACTTTC.

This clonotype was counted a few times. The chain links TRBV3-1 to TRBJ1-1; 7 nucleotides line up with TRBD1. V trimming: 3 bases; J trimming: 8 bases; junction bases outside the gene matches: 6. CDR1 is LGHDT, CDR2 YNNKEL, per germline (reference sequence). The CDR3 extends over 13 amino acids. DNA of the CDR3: TGTGCCAGCAGCCACCTAACGACAGGGGAAGCTTTCTTT. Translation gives CASSHLTTGEAFF.

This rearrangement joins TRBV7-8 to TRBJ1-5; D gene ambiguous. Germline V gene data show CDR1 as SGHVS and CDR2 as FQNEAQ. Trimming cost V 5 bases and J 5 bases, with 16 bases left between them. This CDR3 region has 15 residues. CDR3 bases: TGTGCCAGCAGCCGACACCCGGGCTCCTATCAGCCCCAGCATTTT. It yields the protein CASSRHPGSYQPQHF. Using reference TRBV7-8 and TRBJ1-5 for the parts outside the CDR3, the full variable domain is GAGVSQSPRYKVAKRGQDVALRCDPISGHVSLFWYQQALGQGPEFLTYFQNEAQLDKSGLPSDRFFAERPEGSVSTLKIQRTQQEDSAVYLCASSRHPGSYQPQHFGDGTRLSIL.

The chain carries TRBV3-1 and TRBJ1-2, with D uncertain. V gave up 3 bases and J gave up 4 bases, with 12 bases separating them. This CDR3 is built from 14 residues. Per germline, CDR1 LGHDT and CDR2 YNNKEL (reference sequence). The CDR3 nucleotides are TGTGCCAGCAGCCAGTCAACAAGGGCCTATGGCTACACCTTC. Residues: CASSQSTRAYGYTF. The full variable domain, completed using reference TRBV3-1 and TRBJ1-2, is DTAVSQTPKYLVTQMGNDKSIKCEQNLGHDTMYWYKQDSKKFLKIMFSYNNKELIINETVPNRFSPKSPDKAHLNLHINSLELGDSAVYFCASSQSTRAYGYTFGSGTRLTVV.

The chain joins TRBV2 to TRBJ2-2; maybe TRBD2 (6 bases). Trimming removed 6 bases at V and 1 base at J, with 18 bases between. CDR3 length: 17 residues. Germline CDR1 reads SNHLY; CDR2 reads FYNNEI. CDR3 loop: CASRVMGGLLNTGELFF. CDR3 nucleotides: TGTGCCAGCAGAGTGATGGGGGGACTCTTGAACACCGGGGAGCTGTTTTTT. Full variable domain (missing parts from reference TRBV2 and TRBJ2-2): EPEVTQTPSHQVTQMGQEVILRCVPISNHLYFYWYRQILGQKVEFLVSFYNNEISEKSEIFDDQFSVERPDGSNFTLKIRSTKLEDSAMYFCASRVMGGLLNTGELFFGEGSRLTVL.

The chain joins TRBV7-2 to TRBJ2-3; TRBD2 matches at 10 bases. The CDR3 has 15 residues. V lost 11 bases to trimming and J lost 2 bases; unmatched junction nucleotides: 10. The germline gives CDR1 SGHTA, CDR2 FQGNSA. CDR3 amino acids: CASAASGSYTDTQYF. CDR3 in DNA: TGTGCCTCTGCGGCTAGCGGGAGTTACACAGATACGCAGTATTTT.

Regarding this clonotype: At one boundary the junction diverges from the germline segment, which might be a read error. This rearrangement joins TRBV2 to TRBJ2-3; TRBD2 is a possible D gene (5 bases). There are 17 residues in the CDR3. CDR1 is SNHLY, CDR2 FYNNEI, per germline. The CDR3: CACSPVASTSPLDTQYF. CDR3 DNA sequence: TGTGCCTGCAGCCCGGTGGCTAGCACATCCCCGTTAGATACGCAGTATTTT.

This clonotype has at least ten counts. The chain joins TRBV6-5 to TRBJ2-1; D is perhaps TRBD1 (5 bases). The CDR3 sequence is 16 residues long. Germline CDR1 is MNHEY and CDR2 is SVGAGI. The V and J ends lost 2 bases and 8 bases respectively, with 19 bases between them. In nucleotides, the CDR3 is TGTGCCAGCAGTTACGACAGCTCAGGAGTATCCGATGAGCAGTTCTTC. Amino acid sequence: CASSYDSSGVSDEQFF.

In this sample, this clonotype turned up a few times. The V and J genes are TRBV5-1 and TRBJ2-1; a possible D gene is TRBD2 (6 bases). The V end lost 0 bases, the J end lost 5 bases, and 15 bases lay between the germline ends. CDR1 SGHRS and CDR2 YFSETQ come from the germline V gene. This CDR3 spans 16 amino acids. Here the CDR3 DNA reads TGCGCCAGCAGCTTGGCTTTGGGGGGAGCTAACAATGAGCAGTTCTTC. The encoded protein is CASSLALGGANNEQFF.

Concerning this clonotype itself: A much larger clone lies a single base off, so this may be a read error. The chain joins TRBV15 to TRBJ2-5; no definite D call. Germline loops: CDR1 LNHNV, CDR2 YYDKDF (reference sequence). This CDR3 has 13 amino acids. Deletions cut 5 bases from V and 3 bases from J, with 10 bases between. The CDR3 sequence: CATSVNSKETQYF. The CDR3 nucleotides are TGTGCCACCAGCGTTAATTCCAAAGAGACCCAGTACTTC.

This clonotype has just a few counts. For the CDR3, the DNA is TGTGCCAGCACCTCGGAGGGGAGGGCCAACACCGGGGAGCTGTTTTTT. It specifies CASTSEGRANTGELFF. V is TRBV7-8 and J is TRBJ2-2, with 7 bases lining up with TRBD2. Germline trimming cut 7 bases from V and 2 bases from J; bases unmatched to any gene: 10. This CDR3 comprises 16 residues. Germline lookup yields CDR1 SGHVS and CDR2 FQNEAQ.

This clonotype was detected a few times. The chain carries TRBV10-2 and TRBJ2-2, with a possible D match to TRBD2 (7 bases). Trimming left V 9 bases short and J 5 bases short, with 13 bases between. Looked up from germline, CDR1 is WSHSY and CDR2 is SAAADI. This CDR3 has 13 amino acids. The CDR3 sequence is CASSRGGTGELFF. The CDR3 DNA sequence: TGCGCCAGTTCTAGGGGGGGGACCGGGGAGCTGTTTTTT.

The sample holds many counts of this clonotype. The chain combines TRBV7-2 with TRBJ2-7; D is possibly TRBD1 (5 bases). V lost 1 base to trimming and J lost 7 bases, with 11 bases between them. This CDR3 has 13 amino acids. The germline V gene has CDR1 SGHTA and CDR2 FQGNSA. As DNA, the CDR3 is TGTGCCAGCAGCTTAGTAGGGGTCCGGGAGCAGTACTTC. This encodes CASSLVGVREQYF.

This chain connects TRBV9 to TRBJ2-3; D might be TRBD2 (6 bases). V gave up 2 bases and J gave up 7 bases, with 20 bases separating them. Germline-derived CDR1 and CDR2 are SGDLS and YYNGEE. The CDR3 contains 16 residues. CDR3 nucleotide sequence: TGTGCCAGCAGCGTGGCCCCCGGGGGACCAAGTTATACGCAGTATTTT. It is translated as CASSVAPGGPSYTQYF. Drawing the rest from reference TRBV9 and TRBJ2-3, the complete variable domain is DSGVTQTPKHLITATGQRVTLRCSPRSGDLSVYWYQQSLDQGLQFLIQYYNGEERAKGNILERFSAQQFPDLHSELNLSSLELGDSALYFCASSVAPGGPSYTQYFGPGTRLTVL.

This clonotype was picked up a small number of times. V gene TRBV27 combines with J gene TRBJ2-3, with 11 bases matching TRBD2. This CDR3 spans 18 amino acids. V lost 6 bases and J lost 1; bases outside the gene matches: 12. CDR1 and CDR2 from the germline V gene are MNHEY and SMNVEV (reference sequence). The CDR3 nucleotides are TGTGCCAGCAGCCGGGGGCTAGCGGGAGGAGGTGGCACAGATACGCAGTATTTT. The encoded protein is CASSRGLAGGGGTDTQYF.

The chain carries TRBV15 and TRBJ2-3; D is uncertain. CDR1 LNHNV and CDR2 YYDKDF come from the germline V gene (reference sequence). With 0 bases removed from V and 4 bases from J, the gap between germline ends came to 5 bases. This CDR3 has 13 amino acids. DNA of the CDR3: TGTGCCACCAGCAGAGATCGTCCAGATACGCAGTATTTT. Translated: CATSRDRPDTQYF.

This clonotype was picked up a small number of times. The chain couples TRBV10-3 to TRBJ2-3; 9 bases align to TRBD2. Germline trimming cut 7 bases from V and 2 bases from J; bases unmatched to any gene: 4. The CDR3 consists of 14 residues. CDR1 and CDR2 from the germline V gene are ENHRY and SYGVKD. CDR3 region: CAIKASGNTDTQYF. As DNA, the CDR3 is TGTGCCATCAAAGCTAGCGGGAACACAGATACGCAGTATTTT.

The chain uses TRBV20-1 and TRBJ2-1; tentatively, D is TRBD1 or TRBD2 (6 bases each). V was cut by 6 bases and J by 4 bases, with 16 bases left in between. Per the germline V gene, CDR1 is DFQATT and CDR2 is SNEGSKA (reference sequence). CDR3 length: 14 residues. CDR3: CSAEGGRGYNEQFF. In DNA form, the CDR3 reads TGCAGTGCGGAGGGGGGCAGGGGATACAATGAGCAGTTCTTC.

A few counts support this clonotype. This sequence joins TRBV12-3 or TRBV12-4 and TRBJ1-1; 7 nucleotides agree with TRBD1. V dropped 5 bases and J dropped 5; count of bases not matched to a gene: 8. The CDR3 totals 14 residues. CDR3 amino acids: CASSPPTGRTEAFF. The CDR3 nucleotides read TGTGCCAGCAGTCCCCCGACAGGGAGAACTGAAGCTTTCTTT.